Shown below are 3 T cell receptor beta chains from a single sample sequenced in a study of blood T cells in healthy people across ages. A second PCR, run for about 7 to 12 cycles, used a sample-barcoded 5' primer plus a J-beta primer mix. Via MiXCR, TCRdb re-called the 5' RACE reads, giving one row per CDR3 protein. The repertoire holds approximately 940,000 distinct CDR3 sequences, with around 46% as singletons. The material sequenced was blood. The receptors here all came from a man aged 30 to 39 in good health.

This clonotype appeared a single time. This chain joins TRBV5-1 and TRBJ1-5; D is uncertain. Germline CDR1 is SGHRS and CDR2 is YFSETQ. CDR3 length: 14 residues. V was shortened by 7 bases and J by 0 bases, with 11 bases between the two germline ends. The CDR3 DNA is TGCGCCAGCGCCGAGGGTGATAGCAATCAGCCCCAGCATTTT. Translating it yields CASAEGDSNQPQHF.

V gene TRBV29-1 combines with J gene TRBJ2-3; D may be TRBD1 or TRBD2 (5 bases each). The V gene's germline CDR1 is SQVTM and CDR2 ANQGSEA. The CDR3 loop spans 13 amino acids. With 2 bases removed from V and 4 bases from J, the gap between germline ends came to 10 bases. The CDR3 spells CSVETGTPDTQYF. CDR3 DNA: TGCAGCGTTGAAACGGGGACCCCAGATACGCAGTATTTT.

This chain links TRBV4-1 with TRBJ2-7; D might be TRBD2 (5 bases). Germline CDR1 MGHRA, CDR2 YSYEKL. The CDR3 covers 12 residues. The V end was cut by 3 bases, the J end by 7 bases, with 10 bases between. The CDR3 DNA is TGCGCCAGCAGCCAGATTTCGGGGGAGCAGTACTTC. It specifies CASSQISGEQYF.